A selection of T cell receptor beta chains follows, all from one sample in a study of cytomegalovirus exposure and HLA in healthy donors. Produced via immunoSEQ multiplex PCR; TCRdb's table is partial and in-frame only. The sample lists about 120,000 clones; around 86% were seen once. The sequencing input was PBMCs. These TCRs come from a young man in good health and CMV-seronegative. The CDR3 runs from the conserved cysteine through the conserved F or W. Each record gives: J gene, V gene, D gene, clone size, CDR3 DNA, CDR3 protein. The D gene is left open where the match is weak. Only part of the rows carry a size: once, few, many, or a class if the clone is expanded.

>TRBJ2-1|TRBV2|TRBD2|.
TGTGCCAGCAGTGGTCTACTAGCGGGGGCCCTCAATGAGCAGTTCTTC
CASSGLLAGALNEQFF
>TRBJ2-5|TRBV19|TRBD1|.
TGTGCCAGTAGTACTCGGGGGACAGGGTTTTGGGGGACCCAGTACTTC
CASSTRGTGFWGTQYF
>TRBJ1-1|TRBV5-6|.|.
TGTGCCAGCAAGATATCACAGGGCCGTGAAGCTTTCTTT
CASKISQGREAFF
>TRBJ2-7|TRBV15|.|.
TGTGCCACCAGCAGAGGGACAGCTCAGCGGTCCGAGCAGTACTTC
CATSRGTAQRSEQYF
>TRBJ2-7|TRBV19|.|.
TGTGCCAGTAGTATCACCAGGGGTATTGTTTACGAGCAGTACTTC
CASSITRGIVYEQYF
>TRBJ2-7|TRBV6-5|.|.
TGTGCCAGCAGTCGGACTGGTGCCTACGAGCAGTACTTC
CASSRTGAYEQYF
>TRBJ1-2|TRBV25-1|TRBD1|.
TGTGCCAGCAGTGGCTACAGGGGGACTAACTATGGCTACACCTTC
CASSGYRGTNYGYTF
>TRBJ1-1|TRBV9|TRBD1|.
TGTGCCAGCAGCGTAACAGGGGGCGTAAATACTGAAGCTTTCTTT
CASSVTGGVNTEAFF
>TRBJ2-7|TRBV27|.|many
TGTGCCAGCAGTTTGTGGCAGGGCGACGAGCAGTACTTC
CASSLWQGDEQYF
>TRBJ1-1|TRBV2|TRBD1|.
TGTGCCAGCAGCCGCAGGGGGCAAGGGAACACTGAAGCTTTCTTT
CASSRRGQGNTEAFF
>TRBJ2-3|TRBV9|TRBD2|.
TGTGCCAGCAGCGTAGGACTAGCGGGGGGGACAGATACGCAGTATTTT
CASSVGLAGGTDTQYF
>TRBJ1-1|TRBV7-2|.|.
TGTGCCAGCAGCCTACAGGTCTTGGCGGCTTTCTTT
CASSLQVLAAFF
>TRBJ2-7|TRBV5-8|TRBD1|.
TGTGCCAGCAGCCGAGGGACAGGGCATATCGGCTACGAGCAGTACTTC
CASSRGTGHIGYEQYF
>TRBJ1-5|TRBV27|.|.
TGTGCCAGCAGTCGAAGACTTTATAGCAATCAGCCCCAGCATTTT
CASSRRLYSNQPQHF
>TRBJ1-6|TRBV30|.|.
TGTGCCTGGAGCGTAAGCAGGGGCTCTAATTCACCCCTCCACTTT
CAWSVSRGSNSPLHF
>TRBJ2-5|TRBV2|TRBD2|.
TGTGCCAGCACCCGACTAGCGGTCGGGGAGACCCAGTACTTC
CASTRLAVGETQYF